The T cell receptor (beta chain) under discussion was sequenced for a study of human T cells and chemical hapten exposure. Study in general: TCR yield per sample varied, mainly due to pooled library volumes.

In TCRdb, the RACE reads were re-called with MiXCR into one record per CDR3 protein. The repertoire has 150,000 to 200,000 distinct CDR3 sequences, around 23% of them found once; the top ten carry under 2.5%. Time point noted: patch test 3, about 24 weeks after DPC sensitization. Treatment indicated: therapeutic diphenylcyclopropenone sensitization with weekly scalp DPC. This clonotype was counted between two and nine times. CDR1 is MDHEN, CDR2 SYDVKM, per germline. The CDR3 sequence is 15 residues long. V was trimmed by 3 bases and J by 1 base, leaving 10 bases between them. The specimen comprised whole blood, sampled in connection with sensitization to the hapten diphenylcyclopropenone (DPC). The source of this sequence is a woman between 35 and 50 years old with alopecia areata. Some clones in this sample may be carry-over from other donors' samples. The chain employs TRBV28 and TRBJ2-4, with D possibly being TRBD1 or TRBD2 (6 bases each). In DNA, the CDR3 is TGTGCCAGCAGTTTGACGGGGGCGGCCAAAAACATTCAGTACTTC. It codes for CASSLTGAAKNIQYF.